Listed below are T cell receptor beta chains from one sample, sequenced in a study of T cell repertoires in cytomegalovirus infection. TCRdb re-derived calls from the reads in MiXCR, one entry per CDR3 protein. The sample lists 640,000 or so distinct CDR3 sequences, roughly 36% seen once, with 15% to 20% in the top ten. No antigen has been identified for these receptors. The sequencing used cultured PBMCs, collected from culture after CMV antigen stimulation. These TCRs come from a human donor in good health (CMV status not recorded). Some clones in this sample may be carry-over from other donors' samples. CDR3s include the opening cysteine and the closing phenylalanine or tryptophan. The order of the fields is clone size, D gene, V gene, J gene, CDR3 DNA, CDR3 protein. The D gene is left open where the match is weak. The size of a clone is reported for some rows only, either as once, few or many, or as a class for expanded clones.

clone size: few; D gene: TRBD1; V gene: TRBV4-2; J gene: TRBJ1-2; CDR3 DNA: TGTGCCAGCAGCCAAGACGGGACAGGCTATGGCTACACCTTC; CDR3 protein: CASSQDGTGYGYTF
clone size: few; D gene: .; V gene: TRBV20-1; J gene: TRBJ2-3; CDR3 DNA: TGCAGTGCTTCGGGGGGCCGGAGAGATACGCAGTATTTT; CDR3 protein: CSASGGRRDTQYF
clone size: .; D gene: .; V gene: TRBV5-4; J gene: TRBJ1-3; CDR3 DNA: TGTGCCAGCAGCCTCCTAGGAGGGGGCACCATATATTTT; CDR3 protein: CASSLLGGGTIYF
clone size: few; D gene: .; V gene: TRBV2; J gene: TRBJ1-5; CDR3 DNA: TGTGCCAGCAGTGATGGGCGCAATCAGCCCCAGCATTTT; CDR3 protein: CASSDGRNQPQHF
clone size: few; D gene: TRBD1; V gene: TRBV4-1; J gene: TRBJ2-1; CDR3 DNA: TGCGCCAGCAGCCGGGACAGGATCAATGAGCAGTTCTTC; CDR3 protein: CASSRDRINEQFF
clone size: few; D gene: .; V gene: TRBV6-1; J gene: TRBJ1-5; CDR3 DNA: TGTGCCATCGGAAGGAGACAGCCCCAGCATTTT; CDR3 protein: CAIGRRQPQHF
clone size: .; D gene: .; V gene: TRBV7-9; J gene: TRBJ2-1; CDR3 DNA: TGTGCCAGCAGCCACACTCCAATTGAGCAGTTCTTC; CDR3 protein: CASSHTPIEQFF
clone size: .; D gene: .; V gene: TRBV19; J gene: TRBJ1-5; CDR3 DNA: TGTGCCAGTAGTATGGGGAAGCGGCGAAATCAGCCCCAGCATTTT; CDR3 protein: CASSMGKRRNQPQHF
clone size: .; D gene: .; V gene: TRBV7-2; J gene: TRBJ2-1; CDR3 DNA: TGTGCCAGCAGGCCGACTCGGGAGTCCGACAATGAGCAGTTCTTC; CDR3 protein: CASRPTRESDNEQFF
clone size: few; D gene: .; V gene: TRBV9; J gene: TRBJ2-3; CDR3 DNA: TGTGCCAGCAGCGTAGTCGGACAGACAGATACGCAGTATTTT; CDR3 protein: CASSVVGQTDTQYF
clone size: .; D gene: TRBD1; V gene: TRBV5-1; J gene: TRBJ1-1; CDR3 DNA: TGCGCCAGCAGCTTCCGACAGGGGAACACTGAAGCTTTCTTT; CDR3 protein: CASSFRQGNTEAFF
clone size: .; D gene: TRBD2; V gene: TRBV15; J gene: TRBJ2-1; CDR3 DNA: TGTGCCACCAGCAGTGACCTGGCGGGAGGTGGCAATGAGCAGTTCTTC; CDR3 protein: CATSSDLAGGGNEQFF
clone size: many; D gene: .; V gene: TRBV7-2; J gene: TRBJ2-5; CDR3 DNA: TGTGCCAGCAGCTCGGGCAGGGAAAGAGAGACCCAGTACTTC; CDR3 protein: CASSSGRERETQYF